This T cell receptor beta chain was profiled in a study of blood T cell repertoires in COVID-19. Study background: Whether acute or convalescent, the COVID-19 samples came from the United States, Italy and Spain. PBMCs, B-cell-depleted T cells, or T cells were the source of the cDNA or gDNA that made up the material.

Authors' data handling: Counts of nucleated cells, estimated from reference gene primer amplification, were obtained. TCRdb keeps only in-frame clones here, not all; method: immunoSEQ multiplex PCR. D and trimming were read from the DNA, whereas the V and J calls and clone size are those reported in that table. The sample lists some 290,000 clones, roughly 91% occurring once. Germline loops: CDR1 LGHDT, CDR2 YNNKEL (reference sequence). V dropped 7 bases and J dropped 2; count of bases not matched to a gene: 7. The CDR3 extends over 16 amino acids. This clone was seen once. Followed longitudinally, the Seattle patients had been enrolled during active infection.

This clonotype was obtained from a woman between 25 and 40 years old with COVID-19, enrolled during active disease. The chain combines TRBV3-1 (or the pseudogene TRBV3-2) with TRBJ2-7; 14 bases agree with TRBD2. What was sequenced was peripheral blood. The CDR3 spells CASTGTSGGLTYEQYF. Here the CDR3 DNA reads TGTGCCAGCACGGGGACTAGCGGGGGCCTGACCTACGAGCAGTACTTC.